Sequencing of this T cell receptor beta chain was carried out in a study of response to subunit inactivated influenza vaccine. General study points: It was the authors' suggestion that each seasonal influenza vaccination recruits few new T cells.

TCRdb processed the RT-PCR reads anew with MiXCR; each CDR3 protein has one entry. Here the sample spans over 750,000 distinct CDR3 sequences, over 20% being singletons. V was clipped by 3 bases and J by 5 bases; unmatched bases: 10. From germline, CDR1 is SGDLS and CDR2 YYNGEE. The CDR3 covers 15 residues. A note on this clonotype: Antigen unknown.

The chain recombines TRBV9 with TRBJ1-1, with 7 bases identical to TRBD1. This sample comprised PBMCs from blood, obtained around 5 days after vaccination. The TCR originated in a man aged 50 to 60 who received an inactivated influenza vaccine. Written as DNA, the CDR3 is TGTGCCAGCAGCGCCATAGGGGGCGTAGATACTGAAGCTTTCTTT. Translation: CASSAIGGVDTEAFF.